This T cell receptor (beta chain) was found in a study of Graves' ophthalmopathy and Graves' hyperthyroidism. Study summary: Hyperthyroidism qualified as stable when ophthalmopathy did not develop within 18 months of follow-up.

On this clonotype: A much larger clone differs from this one at a single base, so this may be a read error.

Amplification targeted the TCR beta CDR3 regions, with RNA transcripts as the source material. A first-round RT-PCR used HTBI primers, followed by a second-round multiplex PCR. TCRdb used MiXCR to reprocess the multiplex PCR reads, holding one entry per CDR3 protein. The sample consists of about 500,000 distinct CDR3 sequences, about 35% of them appearing once. The CDR3 consists of 14 residues. With 8 bases clipped from V and 4 bases from J, the junction kept 10 bases outside the gene matches. The specimen was peripheral blood or thyroid tissue (not recorded which). This sequence originates from an adult man with Graves' hyperthyroidism. This rearrangement joins TRBV12-3 or TRBV12-4 to TRBJ2-7; 8 positions agree with TRBD2. The CDR3 loop is CASGEVGGAYEQYF. CDR3 in DNA: TGTGCCAGCGGAGAGGTCGGGGGGGCTTACGAGCAGTACTTC.